The 11 T cell receptor beta chains presented below share a single source sample, sequenced in a study of Graves' ophthalmopathy and Graves' hyperthyroidism. The authors amplified TCR beta CDR3 regions, and they did so from RNA transcripts for repertoire sequencing. HTBI primers were used in a first-round RT-PCR, which preceded a second-round multiplex PCR. TCRdb re-called the multiplex PCR reads through MiXCR, storing one row per CDR3 protein. In the table there are over 650,000 distinct CDR3 sequences, roughly 41% of which are singletons. Sequenced: peripheral blood. The origin of the receptors is an adult man with Graves' ophthalmopathy.

The chain employs TRBV7-9 and TRBJ1-4, with 9 bases that match TRBD1. With 5 bases clipped from V and 8 bases from J, the junction kept 6 bases outside the gene matches. The CDR3 has 14 amino acids. Germline assignment: CDR1 SEHNR and CDR2 FQNEAQ (reference sequence). For the CDR3, the DNA is TGTGCCAGCAGCGAGAGGACAGGGGCCGAAAAACTGTTTTTT. Its translation: CASSERTGAEKLFF.

This clonotype appeared once. This chain uses TRBV29-1 with TRBJ2-5, with 9 bases matching TRBD2. The CDR3 extends over 12 amino acids. The V gene end was trimmed by 8 bases and the J gene end by 2 bases; junction bases not matched to a gene: 3. The germline gives CDR1 SQVTM, CDR2 ANQGSEA. CDR3 sequence (DNA): TGCAGCCAGGCGGGAGGGCAAGAGACCCAGTACTTC. Protein: CSQAGGQETQYF.

This clonotype has a count of ten or more. The chain joins TRBV20-1 to TRBJ2-5, with D possibly called TRBD1 or TRBD2 (5 bases each). V was cut by 4 bases and J by 7 bases, with 25 bases left in between. The CDR3 spans 16 residues. The germline V gene has CDR1 DFQATT and CDR2 SNEGSKA (reference sequence). The chain's CDR3 is CSATDIPTQRPTTQYF. CDR3 bases: TGCAGTGCTACGGACATACCAACTCAGCGGCCGACGACCCAGTACTTC.

In the case of this clonotype: At one end the junction does not follow the germline gene, possibly because of a read error. The chain combines TRBV20-1 with TRBJ2-5; 9 bases map to TRBD1. The germline gives CDR1 DFQATT, CDR2 SNEGSKA (reference sequence). The CDR3 loop spans 9 amino acids. The CDR3: CSARPGQGF. The CDR3 DNA reads as TGCAGTGCTAGACCGGGACAGGGCTTC.

The genes are TRBV4-2 and TRBJ2-7; a possible D gene is TRBD2 (6 bases). The CDR3 contains 17 residues. V was trimmed by 1 base and J by 2 bases, leaving 18 bases between them. Germline V CDR1 and CDR2: LGHNA, YNFKEQ. CDR3 nucleotide sequence: TGTGCCAGCAGCCAAGGAATCCGGGACTGGGGTACCTACGAGCAGTACTTC. It is translated as CASSQGIRDWGTYEQYF.

The chain uses TRBV25-1 and TRBJ1-6; TRBD1 might be the D (5 bases). Germline V gene data show CDR1 as MGHDK and CDR2 as SYGVNS. The V gene lost 11 bases and the J gene lost 5 bases, with 19 bases spanning the gap. This CDR3 contains 15 residues. DNA for the CDR3: TGTGCCTGGAGAGGTGATGGGGGAAATAATTCACCCCTCCACTTT. Protein sequence: CAWRGDGGNNSPLHF.

In regard to this clonotype: It may be a read error: a sequence one base away is much more abundant. The rearrangement uses TRBV12-3 or TRBV12-4 and TRBJ1-3, with TRBD1 matching 8 bases. CDR3 length: 17 residues. V dropped 5 bases and J dropped 0; count of bases not matched to a gene: 9. CDR3 amino acids: CASSIRTGSTSGNTIYF. The CDR3 nucleotides are TGTGCCAGCAGTATCAGGACAGGGAGTACCTCTGGAAACACCATATATTTT.

This clonotype was counted a few times. The chain has TRBV27 and TRBJ2-5, with TRBD2 matching over 11 bases. The germline CDR1 and CDR2 sequences are MNHEY and SMNVEV (reference sequence). Trimming at V came to 10 bases and at J to 7 bases, leaving 11 bases not matched to a gene. The CDR3 contains 14 residues. CDR3 in amino acids: CATRGTSGAGTQYF. DNA of the CDR3: TGTGCCACGCGTGGGACTAGCGGTGCTGGGACCCAGTACTTC.

The CDR3 spells CASSEYGDLPGTQYF. CDR3 coding DNA: TGTGCCAGCAGTGAATATGGGGACCTCCCAGGGACCCAGTACTTC. The chain uses TRBV2 and TRBJ2-5; D possibly matches TRBD1 or TRBD2 (5 bases each). Per the germline V gene, CDR1 is SNHLY and CDR2 is FYNNEI. The CDR3 runs to 15 residues. V was pared by 2 bases and J by 7 bases, with 17 bases between.

The table lists this clonotype with a count of one. This sequence joins TRBV7-2 and TRBJ1-3, with 8 bases fitting TRBD1. The germline V gene has CDR1 SGHTA and CDR2 FQGNSA. V gave up 0 bases and J gave up 4 bases; unmatched junction bases: 2. This CDR3 is 15 amino acids long. Written as DNA, the CDR3 is TGTGCCAGCAGCTTAGCGCCAGGGGGCGGAAACACCATATATTTT. This encodes CASSLAPGGGNTIYF.

In this sample, this clonotype turned up many times. V gene TRBV5-8 combines with J gene TRBJ2-5; D is perhaps TRBD2 (6 bases). Trimming stripped 0 bases from V and 5 bases from J, with 11 bases between. The germline V gene has CDR1 SGHTS and CDR2 YDEGEE. CDR3 size: 14 residues. The CDR3 bases are TGTGCCAGCAGCTTGGGACTAGTATGGGAGACCCAGTACTTC. Translation: CASSLGLVWETQYF.